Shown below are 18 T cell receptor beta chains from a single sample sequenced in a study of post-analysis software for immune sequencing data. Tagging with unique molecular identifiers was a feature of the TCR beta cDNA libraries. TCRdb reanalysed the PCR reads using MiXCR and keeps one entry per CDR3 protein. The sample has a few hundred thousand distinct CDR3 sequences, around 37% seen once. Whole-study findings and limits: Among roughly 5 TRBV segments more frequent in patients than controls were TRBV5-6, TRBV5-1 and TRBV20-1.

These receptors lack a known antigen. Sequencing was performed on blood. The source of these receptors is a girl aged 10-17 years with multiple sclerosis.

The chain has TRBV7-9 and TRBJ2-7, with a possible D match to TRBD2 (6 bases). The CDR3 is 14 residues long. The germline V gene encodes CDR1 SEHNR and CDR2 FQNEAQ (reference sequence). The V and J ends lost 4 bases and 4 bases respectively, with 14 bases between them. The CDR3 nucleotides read TGTGCCAGCAGCTCTACGGGGGAAAGGTACGAGCAGTACTTC. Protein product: CASSSTGERYEQYF.

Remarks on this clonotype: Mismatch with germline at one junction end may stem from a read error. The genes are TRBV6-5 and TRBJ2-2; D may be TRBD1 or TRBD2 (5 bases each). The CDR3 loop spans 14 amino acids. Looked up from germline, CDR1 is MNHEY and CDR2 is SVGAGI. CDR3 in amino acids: CASSEGRYTGERFF. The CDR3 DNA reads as TGTGCCAGCAGTGAGGGACGATACACCGGGGAGCGGTTTTTT.

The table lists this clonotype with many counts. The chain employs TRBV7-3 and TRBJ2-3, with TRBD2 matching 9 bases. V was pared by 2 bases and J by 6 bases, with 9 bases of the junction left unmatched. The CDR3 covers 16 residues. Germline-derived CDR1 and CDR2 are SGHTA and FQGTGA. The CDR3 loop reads CASSLGGTSPGDTQYF. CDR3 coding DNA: TGTGCCAGCAGCTTAGGGGGGACTAGCCCGGGGGATACGCAGTATTTT.

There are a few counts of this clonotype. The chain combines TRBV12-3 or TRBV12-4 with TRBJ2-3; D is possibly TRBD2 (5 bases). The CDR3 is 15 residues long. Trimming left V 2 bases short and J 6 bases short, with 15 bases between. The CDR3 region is CASSLTTPRRDTQYF. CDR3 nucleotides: TGTGCCAGCAGTTTAACCACCCCCAGGAGGGATACGCAGTATTTT.

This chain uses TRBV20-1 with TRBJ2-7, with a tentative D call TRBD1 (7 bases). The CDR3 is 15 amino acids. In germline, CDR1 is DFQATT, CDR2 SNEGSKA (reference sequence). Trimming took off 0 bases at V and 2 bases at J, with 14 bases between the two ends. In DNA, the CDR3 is TGCAGTGCTAGAGATCAGGGGGGTCGCACCTACGAGCAGTACTTC. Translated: CSARDQGGRTYEQYF.

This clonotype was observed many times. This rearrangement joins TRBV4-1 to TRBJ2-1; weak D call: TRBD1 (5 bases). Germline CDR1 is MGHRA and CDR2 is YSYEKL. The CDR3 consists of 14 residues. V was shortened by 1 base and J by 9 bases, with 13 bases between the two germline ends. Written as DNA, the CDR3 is TGCGCCAGCAGCCAAGTCGTCTTGGGGCGTGAGCAGTTCTTC. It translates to CASSQVVLGREQFF.

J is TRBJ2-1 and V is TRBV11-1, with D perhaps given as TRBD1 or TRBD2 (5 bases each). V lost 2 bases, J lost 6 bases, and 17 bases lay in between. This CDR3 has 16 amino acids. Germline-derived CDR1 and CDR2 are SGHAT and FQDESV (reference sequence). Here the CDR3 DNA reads TGTGCCAGCAGCTTACCCCCGGGACCACCTTCCAATGAGCAGTTCTTC. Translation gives CASSLPPGPPSNEQFF.

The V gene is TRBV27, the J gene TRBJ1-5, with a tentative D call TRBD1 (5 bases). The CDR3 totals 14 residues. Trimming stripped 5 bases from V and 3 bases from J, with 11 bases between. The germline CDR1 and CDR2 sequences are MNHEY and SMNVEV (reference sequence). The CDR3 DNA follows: TGTGCCAGCAGTCCGACAGTGAACAATCAGCCCCAGCATTTT. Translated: CASSPTVNNQPQHF.

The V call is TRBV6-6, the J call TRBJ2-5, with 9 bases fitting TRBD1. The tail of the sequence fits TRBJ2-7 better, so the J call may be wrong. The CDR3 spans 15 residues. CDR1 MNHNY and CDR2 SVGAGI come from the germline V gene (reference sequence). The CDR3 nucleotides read TGTGCCAGCAGCAGTACCGGGACAGGGCGGGACGAGCAGTACTTC. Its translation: CASSSTGTGRDEQYF.

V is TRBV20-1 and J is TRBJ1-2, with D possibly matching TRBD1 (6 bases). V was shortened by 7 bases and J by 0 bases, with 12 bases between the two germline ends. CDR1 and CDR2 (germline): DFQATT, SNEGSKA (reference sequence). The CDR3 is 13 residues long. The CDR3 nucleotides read TGCAGTGTTGGACAGACCACTAACTATGGCTACACCTTC. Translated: CSVGQTTNYGYTF.

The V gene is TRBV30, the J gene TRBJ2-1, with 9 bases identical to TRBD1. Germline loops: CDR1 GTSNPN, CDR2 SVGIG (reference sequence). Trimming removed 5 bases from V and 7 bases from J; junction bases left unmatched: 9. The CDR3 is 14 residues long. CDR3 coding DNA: TGTGCCTGGCTTACCCCGGGACAGGGAAATGAGCAGTTCTTC. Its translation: CAWLTPGQGNEQFF.

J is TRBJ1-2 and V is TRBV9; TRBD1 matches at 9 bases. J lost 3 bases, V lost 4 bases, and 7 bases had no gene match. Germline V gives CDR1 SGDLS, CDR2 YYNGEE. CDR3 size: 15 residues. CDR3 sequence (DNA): TGTGCCAGCAGCTTCCACAGGGGGCAGTACTATGGCTACACCTTC. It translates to CASSFHRGQYYGYTF.

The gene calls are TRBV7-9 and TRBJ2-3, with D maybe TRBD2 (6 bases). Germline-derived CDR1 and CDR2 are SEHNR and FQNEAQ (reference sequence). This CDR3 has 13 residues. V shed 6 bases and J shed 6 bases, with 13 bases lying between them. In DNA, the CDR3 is TGTGCCAGCAGTCTCGGGGGATCCGATACGCAGTATTTT. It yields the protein CASSLGGSDTQYF.

The CDR3 sequence: CASSQDVYSGGAFLREQFF. The CDR3 DNA reads as TGCGCCAGCAGCCAAGACGTATATAGCGGGGGGGCCTTTTTGCGAGAGCAGTTCTTC. This chain joins TRBV4-3 and TRBJ2-1; 11 bases map to TRBD2. Unmatched junction bases numbered 17, after V lost 0 bases and J lost 10 bases. The CDR3 runs to 19 residues. Per germline, CDR1 LGHNA and CDR2 YSLEER.

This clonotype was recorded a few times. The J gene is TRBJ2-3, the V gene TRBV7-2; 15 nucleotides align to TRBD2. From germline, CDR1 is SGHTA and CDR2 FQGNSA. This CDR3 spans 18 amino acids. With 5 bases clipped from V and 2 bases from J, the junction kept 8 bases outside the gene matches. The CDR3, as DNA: TGTGCCAGCAGCCCGGGACTAGCGGGGGGCCTCTACACAGATACGCAGTATTTT. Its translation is CASSPGLAGGLYTDTQYF.

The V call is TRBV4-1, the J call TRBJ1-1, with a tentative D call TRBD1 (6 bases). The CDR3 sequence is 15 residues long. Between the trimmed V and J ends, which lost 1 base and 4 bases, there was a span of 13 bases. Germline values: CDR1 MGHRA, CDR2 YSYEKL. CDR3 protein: CASSQGGRGLTEAFF. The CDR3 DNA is TGCGCCAGCAGCCAAGGCGGCAGGGGACTCACTGAAGCTTTCTTT.

The CDR3 DNA sequence: TGTGCCAGCAGCTTTCTCGGGGGCCCCCGGGAGCAGTTCTTC. As protein: CASSFLGGPREQFF. The chain links TRBV7-2 to TRBJ2-1; possibly TRBD1 or TRBD2 for D (6 bases each). CDR1 is SGHTA, CDR2 FQGNSA, per germline. Trimming pared 3 bases from V and 10 bases from J, leaving 16 bases between. The CDR3 extends over 14 amino acids.

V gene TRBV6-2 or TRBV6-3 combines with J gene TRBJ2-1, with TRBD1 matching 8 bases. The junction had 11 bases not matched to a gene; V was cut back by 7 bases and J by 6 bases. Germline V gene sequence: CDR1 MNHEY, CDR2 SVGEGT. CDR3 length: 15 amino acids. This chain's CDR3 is CASTLAGGMFNEQFF. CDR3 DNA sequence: TGTGCCAGCACCCTGGCAGGGGGCATGTTCAATGAGCAGTTCTTC.